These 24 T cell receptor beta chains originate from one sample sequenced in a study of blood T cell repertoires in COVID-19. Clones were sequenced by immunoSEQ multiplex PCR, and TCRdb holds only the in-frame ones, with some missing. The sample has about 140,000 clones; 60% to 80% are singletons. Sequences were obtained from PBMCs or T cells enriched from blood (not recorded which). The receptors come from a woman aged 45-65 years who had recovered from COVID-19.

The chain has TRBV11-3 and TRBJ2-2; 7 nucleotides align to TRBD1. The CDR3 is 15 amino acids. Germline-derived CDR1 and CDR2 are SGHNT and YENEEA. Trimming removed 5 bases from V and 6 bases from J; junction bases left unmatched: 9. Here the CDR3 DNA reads TGTGCCAGCAGCCACGGGACAGCCCGGCCCGGGGAGCTGTTTTTT. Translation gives CASSHGTARPGELFF.

CDR3 in amino acids: CASSLTSGTIYNEQFF. The CDR3, as DNA: TGTGCCAGCAGCTTGACTAGCGGGACAATATACAATGAGCAGTTCTTC. The gene calls are TRBV5-4 and TRBJ2-1; 10 bases align to TRBD2. The V segment lost 1 base and the J segment 4 bases; nucleotides outside the gene matches: 5. This CDR3 contains 16 residues. CDR1 and CDR2 (germline): SGHNT, YYREEE (reference sequence). The complete variable domain, with remaining parts taken from reference TRBV5-4 and TRBJ2-1, reads ETGVTQSPTHLIKTRGQQVTLRCSSQSGHNTVSWYQQALGQGPQFIFQYYREEENGRGNFPPRFSGLQFPNYSSELNVNALELDDSALYLCASSLTSGTIYNEQFFGPGTRLTVL.

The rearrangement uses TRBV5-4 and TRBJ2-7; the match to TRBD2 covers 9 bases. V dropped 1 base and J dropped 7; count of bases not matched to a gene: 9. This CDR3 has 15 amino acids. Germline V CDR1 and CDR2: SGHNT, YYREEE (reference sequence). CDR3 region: CASSLNIAGVREQYF. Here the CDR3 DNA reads TGTGCCAGCAGCTTGAATATAGCGGGAGTAAGGGAGCAGTACTTC.

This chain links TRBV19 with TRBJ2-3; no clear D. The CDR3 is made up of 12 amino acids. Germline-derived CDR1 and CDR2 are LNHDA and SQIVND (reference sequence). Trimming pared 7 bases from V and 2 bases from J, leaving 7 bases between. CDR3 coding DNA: TGTGCCAGTAAATCCTTCACAGATACGCAGTATTTT. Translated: CASKSFTDTQYF.

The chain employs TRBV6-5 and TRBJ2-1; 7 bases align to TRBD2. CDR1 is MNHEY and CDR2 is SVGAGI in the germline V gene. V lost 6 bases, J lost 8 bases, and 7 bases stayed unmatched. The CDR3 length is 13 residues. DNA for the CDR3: TGTGCCAGCAGAGGGCGGGGGAGCGATGAGCAGTTCTTC. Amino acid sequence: CASRGRGSDEQFF.

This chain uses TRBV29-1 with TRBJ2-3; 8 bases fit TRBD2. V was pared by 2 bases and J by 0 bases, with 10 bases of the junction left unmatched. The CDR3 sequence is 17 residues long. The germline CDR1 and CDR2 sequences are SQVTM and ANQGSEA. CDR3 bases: TGCAGCGTTGAAACTAGCGGAGGCCCTACTAGCACAGATACGCAGTATTTT. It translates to CSVETSGGPTSTDTQYF.

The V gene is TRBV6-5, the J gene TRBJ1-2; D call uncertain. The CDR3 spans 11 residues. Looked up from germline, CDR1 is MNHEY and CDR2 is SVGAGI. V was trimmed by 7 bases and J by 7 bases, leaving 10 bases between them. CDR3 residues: CASKTLAGYTF. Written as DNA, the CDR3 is TGTGCCAGCAAGACACTGGCTGGCTACACCTTC.

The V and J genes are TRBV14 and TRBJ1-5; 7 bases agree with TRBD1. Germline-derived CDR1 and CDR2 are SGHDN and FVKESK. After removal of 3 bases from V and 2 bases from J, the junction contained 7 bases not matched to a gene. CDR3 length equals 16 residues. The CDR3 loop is CASSHNPDRRNQPQHF. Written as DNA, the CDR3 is TGTGCCAGCAGCCACAACCCGGACAGGCGCAATCAGCCCCAGCATTTT. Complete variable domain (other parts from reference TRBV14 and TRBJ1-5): EAGVTQFPSHSVIEKGQTVTLRCDPISGHDNLYWYRRVMGKEIKFLLHFVKESKQDESGMPNNRFLAERTGGTYSTLKVQPAELEDSGVYFCASSHNPDRRNQPQHFGDGTRLSIL.

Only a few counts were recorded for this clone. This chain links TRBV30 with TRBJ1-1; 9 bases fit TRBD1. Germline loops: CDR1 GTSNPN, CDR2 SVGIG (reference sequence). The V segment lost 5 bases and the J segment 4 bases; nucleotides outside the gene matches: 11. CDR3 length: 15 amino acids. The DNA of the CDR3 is TGTGCCTGGGGCTCACCGGGACAGGGTGGCACTGAAGCTTTCTTT. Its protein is CAWGSPGQGGTEAFF.

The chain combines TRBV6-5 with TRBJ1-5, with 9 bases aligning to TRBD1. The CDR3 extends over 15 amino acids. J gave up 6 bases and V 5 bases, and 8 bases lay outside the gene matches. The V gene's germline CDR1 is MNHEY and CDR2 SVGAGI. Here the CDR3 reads CASSPGTGFGQPQHF. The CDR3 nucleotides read TGTGCCAGCAGTCCCGGGACAGGGTTTGGTCAGCCCCAGCATTTT.

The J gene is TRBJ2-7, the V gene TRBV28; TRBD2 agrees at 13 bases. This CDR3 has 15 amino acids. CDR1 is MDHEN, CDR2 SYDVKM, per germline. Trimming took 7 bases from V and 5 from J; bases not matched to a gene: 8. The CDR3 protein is CASTLPGTSGNEQYF. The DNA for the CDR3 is TGTGCCAGCACCCTCCCTGGGACTAGCGGGAACGAGCAGTACTTC.

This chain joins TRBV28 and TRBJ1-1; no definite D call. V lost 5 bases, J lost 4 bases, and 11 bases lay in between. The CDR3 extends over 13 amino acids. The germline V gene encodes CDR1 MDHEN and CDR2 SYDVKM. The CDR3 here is CASSLPVATEAFF. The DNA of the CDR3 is TGTGCCAGCAGTCTCCCCGTGGCCACTGAAGCTTTCTTT.

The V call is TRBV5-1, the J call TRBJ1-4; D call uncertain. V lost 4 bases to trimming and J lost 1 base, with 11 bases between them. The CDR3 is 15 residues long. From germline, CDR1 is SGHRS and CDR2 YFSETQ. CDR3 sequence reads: CASSGRGLTNEKLFF. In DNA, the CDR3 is TGCGCCAGCAGCGGGCGTGGGCTAACTAATGAAAAACTGTTTTTT.

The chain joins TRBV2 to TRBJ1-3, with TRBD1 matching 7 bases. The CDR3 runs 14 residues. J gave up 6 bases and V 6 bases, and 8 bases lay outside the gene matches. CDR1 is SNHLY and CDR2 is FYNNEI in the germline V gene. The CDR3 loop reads CASRETGKENTIYF. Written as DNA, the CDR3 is TGTGCCAGCAGAGAGACAGGGAAAGAAAACACCATATATTTT.

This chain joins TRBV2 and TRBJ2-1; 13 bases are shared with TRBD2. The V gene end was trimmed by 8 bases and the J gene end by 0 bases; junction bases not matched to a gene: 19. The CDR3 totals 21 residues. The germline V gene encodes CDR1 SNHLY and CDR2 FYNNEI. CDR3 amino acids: CASLLPPPLWTSGSSYNEQFF. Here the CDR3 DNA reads TGTGCCAGCCTATTACCCCCGCCTCTTTGGACTAGCGGGAGCTCCTACAATGAGCAGTTCTTC.

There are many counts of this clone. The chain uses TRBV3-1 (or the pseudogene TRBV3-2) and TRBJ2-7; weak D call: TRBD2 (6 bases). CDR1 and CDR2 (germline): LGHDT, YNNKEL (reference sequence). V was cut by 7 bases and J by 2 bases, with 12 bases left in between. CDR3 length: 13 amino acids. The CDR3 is CASKKEGPYEQYF. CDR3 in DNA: TGTGCCAGCAAAAAGGAGGGACCCTACGAGCAGTACTTC.

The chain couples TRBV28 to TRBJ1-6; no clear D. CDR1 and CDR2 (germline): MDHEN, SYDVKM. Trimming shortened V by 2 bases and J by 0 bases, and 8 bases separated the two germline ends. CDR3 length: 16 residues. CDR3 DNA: TGTGCCAGCAGTTTAGCCGGGAGCTCCTATAATTCACCCCTCCACTTT. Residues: CASSLAGSSYNSPLHF.

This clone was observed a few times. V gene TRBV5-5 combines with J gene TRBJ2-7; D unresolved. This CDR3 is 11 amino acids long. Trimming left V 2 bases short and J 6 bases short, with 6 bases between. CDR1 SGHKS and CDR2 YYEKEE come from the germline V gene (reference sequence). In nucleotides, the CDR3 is TGTGCCAGCAGCTTATCTCGCGAGCAGTACTTC. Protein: CASSLSREQYF.

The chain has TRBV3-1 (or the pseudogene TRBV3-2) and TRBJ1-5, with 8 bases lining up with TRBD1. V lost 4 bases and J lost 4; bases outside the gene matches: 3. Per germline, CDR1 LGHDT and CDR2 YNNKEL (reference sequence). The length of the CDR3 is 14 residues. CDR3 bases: TGTGCCAGCAGCCTGGGACAGGTGAATCAGCCCCAGCATTTT. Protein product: CASSLGQVNQPQHF.

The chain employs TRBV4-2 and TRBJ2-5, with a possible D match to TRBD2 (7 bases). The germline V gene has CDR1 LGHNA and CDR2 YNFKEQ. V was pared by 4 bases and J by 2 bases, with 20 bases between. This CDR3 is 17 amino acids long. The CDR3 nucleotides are TGTGCCAGCAGCCCCTGGGGGAGGGGGGCGGAACAAGAGACCCAGTACTTC. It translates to CASSPWGRGAEQETQYF.

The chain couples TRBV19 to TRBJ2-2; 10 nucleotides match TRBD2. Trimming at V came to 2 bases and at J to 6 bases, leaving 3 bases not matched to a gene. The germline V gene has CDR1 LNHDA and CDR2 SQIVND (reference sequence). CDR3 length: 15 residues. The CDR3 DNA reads TGTGCCAGTAGTATAAGCGGGGGGGCACCCGGGGAGCTGTTTTTT. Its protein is CASSISGGAPGELFF.

The CDR3 loop reads CASSPGGSTDTQYF. CDR3 nucleotide sequence: TGTGCCAGCAGCCCCGGCGGGAGCACAGATACGCAGTATTTT. The rearrangement joins TRBV9 to TRBJ2-3, with D possibly matching TRBD2 (5 bases). From germline, CDR1 is SGDLS and CDR2 YYNGEE. The CDR3 extends over 14 amino acids. V shed 4 bases and J shed 0 bases, with 9 bases lying between them.

CDR3: CASAGQANTDTQYF. The CDR3 bases are TGTGCCAGCGCGGGACAGGCAAATACAGATACGCAGTATTTT. This sequence joins TRBV18 and TRBJ2-3, with 8 bases fitting TRBD1. The CDR3 runs to 14 residues. The J segment lost 3 bases and the V segment lost 8 bases, leaving 7 bases of the junction unmatched. Germline V gene sequence: CDR1 KGHSH, CDR2 LQKENI.

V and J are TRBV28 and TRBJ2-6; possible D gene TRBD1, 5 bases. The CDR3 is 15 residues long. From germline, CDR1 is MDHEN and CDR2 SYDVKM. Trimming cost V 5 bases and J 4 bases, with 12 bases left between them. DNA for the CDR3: TGTGCCAGCAGTCAGGGTTTGAGGGGGGCCAACGTCCTGACTTTC. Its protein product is CASSQGLRGANVLTF.